Listed below are T cell receptor beta chains from one sample, sequenced in a study of regulatory T cells in long-lasting Graves disease. TCRdb re-called the multiplex PCR reads through MiXCR, storing one row per CDR3 protein. The data contain almost 450,000 distinct CDR3 sequences, roughly 17% of them singletons. Another study also made use of these data, one on T cells in Graves' hyperthyroidism and ophthalmopathy.

Source: peripheral blood mononuclear cells (PBMCs), taken at new diagnosis, from a patient treated with antithyroid drugs. These receptors were taken from a woman in her 30s with Graves disease. The CDR3 runs from the conserved cysteine through the conserved F or W. A D gene is named only where the DNA matches it firmly. Clone size is stated in some rows and not others, as once, few, many or a class when expanded.

j_gene	d_gene	v_gene	abundance	len	CDR3aa	CDR3nt
TRBJ2-3	-	TRBV5-1	many	15	CASSDEGGSTNTQYF	TGCGCCAGCAGCGATGAGGGAGGAAGCACAAATACGCAGTATTTT
TRBJ2-1	-	TRBV14	-	15	CASSQETGVPNEQFF	TGTGCCAGCAGCCAAGAGACGGGTGTCCCCAATGAGCAGTTCTTC
TRBJ1-1	-	TRBV20-1	-	14	CSARDGGDGTEAFF	TGCAGTGCTAGAGATGGGGGGGATGGTACTGAAGCTTTCTTT
TRBJ2-2	-	TRBV12-3/TRBV12-4	few	16	CASKGGLALNTGELFF	TGTGCCAGCAAGGGGGGTCTTGCGCTGAACACCGGGGAGCTGTTTTTT
TRBJ1-4	-	TRBV5-1	many	15	CASSSGLTTNEKLFF	TGCGCCAGCAGCTCCGGTTTGACAACTAATGAAAAACTGTTTTTT
TRBJ2-1	-	TRBV11-2	many	11	CASSLDIEQFF	TGTGCCAGCAGCTTAGACATCGAGCAGTTCTTC
TRBJ1-2	-	TRBV28	many	16	CASNPVGNLANYGYTF	TGTGCCAGCAACCCGGTAGGGAACTTGGCTAACTATGGCTACACCTTC
TRBJ2-2	TRBD2	TRBV2	many	16	CASSDKLAGVSGELFF	TGTGCCAGCAGTGACAAACTAGCGGGAGTGTCCGGGGAGCTGTTTTTT
TRBJ1-2	-	TRBV20-1	-	10	CSAPGDGYTF	TGCAGTGCCCCTGGCGATGGCTACACCTTC
TRBJ2-5	-	TRBV30	many	14	CAWSVPIPGSTQYF	TGTGCCTGGAGTGTCCCCATCCCAGGTTCGACCCAGTACTTC
TRBJ2-3	-	TRBV7-2	many	14	CASRSLGDSDTQYF	TGTGCCAGCAGGTCTCTGGGGGACTCAGATACGCAGTATTTT
TRBJ2-1	-	TRBV6-1	few	14	CASMDLSSYSEQFF	TGTGCCAGCATGGACCTCAGCTCCTACAGTGAGCAGTTCTTC
TRBJ2-7	-	TRBV28	few	14	CASSLGPTSYEQYF	TGTGCCAGCAGTTTAGGGCCGACGTCCTACGAGCAGTACTTC
TRBJ2-7	TRBD2	TRBV6-2/TRBV6-3	-	17	CASQRLAGDPVAYEQYF	TGTGCCAGTCAACGACTAGCGGGAGACCCAGTGGCCTACGAGCAGTACTTC
TRBJ1-6	-	TRBV18	-	18	CASSSNRASSSYNSPLHF	TGTGCCAGCTCCTCAAATCGAGCATCGAGCTCCTATAATTCACCCCTCCACTTT
TRBJ2-7	-	TRBV28	many	12	CASSLILYEQYF	TGTGCCAGCAGTTTAATATTGTACGAGCAGTACTTC
TRBJ2-1	TRBD2	TRBV5-5	many	16	CASRGGGLTNYNEQFF	TGTGCCAGCAGGGGGGGAGGGTTGACAAACTACAATGAGCAGTTCTTC
TRBJ2-1	-	TRBV5-1	few	15	CASSSGSRGGNEQFF	TGCGCCAGCAGCTCTGGCTCAAGAGGAGGTAATGAGCAGTTCTTC
TRBJ2-3	-	TRBV27	few	17	CASSLGSAGHVTDTQYF	TGTGCCAGCAGTTTAGGGTCAGCGGGACATGTCACAGATACGCAGTATTTT
TRBJ2-1	-	TRBV7-8	few	15	CASSLFFRSYNEQFF	TGTGCCAGCAGCTTATTCTTCCGCTCCTACAATGAGCAGTTCTTC
TRBJ1-6	-	TRBV6-5	many	13	CASSYEGGSPLHF	TGTGCCAGCAGTTACGAGGGGGGATCACCCCTCCACTTT
TRBJ2-4	TRBD1	TRBV28	-	14	CARSLDRAKNIQYF	TGTGCCAGGAGCTTGGACAGGGCCAAAAACATTCAGTACTTC
TRBJ2-3	-	TRBV19	-	11	CASLQGEAQYF	TGTGCCAGCCTCCAAGGGGAGGCGCAGTATTTT
TRBJ2-2	-	TRBV5-6	many	16	CASSLPFGARAGELFF	TGTGCCAGCAGCTTGCCCTTTGGGGCTAGGGCCGGGGAGCTGTTTTTT
TRBJ1-3	TRBD1	TRBV28	few	14	CASSWGTAINTIYF	TGTGCCAGCAGTTGGGGGACAGCAATAAACACCATATATTTT
TRBJ2-1	TRBD2	TRBV20-1	-	15	CSAGTSGRINNEQFF	TGCAGTGCCGGGACTAGCGGGAGGATCAACAATGAGCAGTTCTTC
TRBJ2-1	-	TRBV28	many	16	CASSLSTGRGMDEQFF	TGTGCCAGCAGTTTAAGCACAGGGAGGGGTATGGATGAGCAGTTCTTC
TRBJ2-5	-	TRBV6-5	many	12	CASSYNGETQYF	TGTGCCAGCAGTTACAATGGGGAGACCCAGTACTTC
TRBJ2-7	-	TRBV5-1	many	14	CASSLGGGQFEQYF	TGCGCCAGCAGCTTGGGCGGTGGACAGTTCGAGCAGTACTTC
TRBJ2-1	TRBD2	TRBV2	many	15	CATELAQSSYNEQFF	TGTGCCACCGAACTAGCGCAGAGCTCCTACAATGAGCAGTTCTTC
TRBJ2-5	TRBD2	TRBV30	many	14	CAWNGLAPGETQYF	TGTGCCTGGAATGGACTAGCTCCAGGAGAGACCCAGTACTTC
TRBJ2-3	-	TRBV11-1	many	13	CASSLTGADTQYF	TGTGCCAGCAGCTTAACCGGGGCAGATACGCAGTATTTT
TRBJ2-2	TRBD2	TRBV2	few	15	CASSGGLENTGELFF	TGTGCCAGCAGTGGGGGACTAGAGAACACCGGGGAGCTGTTTTTT
TRBJ2-7	TRBD2	TRBV20-1	many	15	CSATPGGSYSYEQYF	TGCAGTGCTACCCCCGGCGGGAGTTATTCCTACGAGCAGTACTTC
TRBJ2-7	-	TRBV7-2	few	18	CASSLRARMGKSFYEQYF	TGTGCCAGCAGCTTAAGGGCTAGAATGGGGAAGTCCTTCTACGAGCAGTACTTC
TRBJ2-7	TRBD1	TRBV20-1	many	14	CSARWTGTLGEQYF	TGCAGTGCTAGATGGACAGGGACCCTTGGGGAGCAGTACTTC
TRBJ2-3	-	TRBV27	-	14	CASRELAVTDTQYF	TGTGCCAGCAGAGAACTAGCTGTCACAGATACGCAGTATTTT
TRBJ2-1	TRBD2	TRBV12-3/TRBV12-4	-	14	CASTTSGSIVEQFF	TGTGCCAGCACCACTAGCGGGAGTATCGTTGAGCAGTTCTTC
TRBJ1-6	-	TRBV5-1	many	16	CASKLGGLAYNSPLHF	TGTGCCAGCAAATTAGGAGGGCTGGCCTATAATTCACCCCTCCACTTT
TRBJ2-4	TRBD2	TRBV29-1	many	14	CSVGLAGGLNIQYF	TGCAGCGTTGGACTAGCGGGAGGTCTTAACATTCAGTACTTC
TRBJ2-1	-	TRBV13	many	16	CASSLGGQNLYNEQFF	TGTGCCAGCAGCTTAGGGGGGCAGAACCTGTACAATGAGCAGTTCTTC
TRBJ2-2	TRBD2	TRBV6-4	-	17	CASSKVAGGGNTGELFF	TGTGCCAGCAGTAAGGTAGCGGGAGGCGGTAACACCGGGGAGCTGTTTTTT
TRBJ2-5	TRBD2	TRBV18	many	16	CASSPPPSGSRKTQYF	TGTGCCAGCTCACCACCGCCTAGCGGGAGTAGAAAGACCCAGTACTTC
TRBJ2-7	-	TRBV11-2	many	15	CASSSRDLSSYEQYF	TGTGCCAGCAGCTCCAGGGACCTGAGCTCCTACGAGCAGTACTTC
TRBJ2-5	TRBD1	TRBV2	many	13	CASKGDRGETQYF	TGTGCCAGTAAAGGGGACAGGGGAGAGACCCAGTACTTC
TRBJ2-1	TRBD1	TRBV6-1	many	16	CASNGQGAGEYNEQFF	TGTGCCAGCAACGGACAGGGGGCGGGGGAGTACAATGAGCAGTTCTTC
TRBJ1-2	TRBD1	TRBV11-2	many	14	CASSNQGVYYGYTF	TGTGCCAGCAGCAACCAGGGGGTCTACTATGGCTACACCTTC
TRBJ2-1	-	TRBV5-1	many	16	CASSLVGDSPDNEQFF	TGCGCCAGCAGCTTGGTCGGAGACTCCCCCGACAATGAGCAGTTCTTC
TRBJ1-1	-	TRBV18	many	14	CASSPGELNTEAFF	TGTGCCAGCTCACCTGGGGAGTTGAACACTGAAGCTTTCTTT
TRBJ2-2	TRBD1	TRBV27	many	17	CASSSGQGASWTGELFF	TGTGCCAGCAGTTCAGGACAGGGGGCATCGTGGACCGGGGAGCTGTTTTTT
TRBJ2-7	TRBD2	TRBV20-1	many	14	CSAMRTSWSYEQYF	TGCAGTGCAATGAGGACTAGCTGGTCCTACGAGCAGTACTTC
TRBJ2-5	-	TRBV29-1	few	11	CSVVWGETQYF	TGCAGCGTCGTGTGGGGAGAGACCCAGTACTTC
TRBJ2-5	TRBD2	TRBV28	many	13	CASSPGRGSSQYF	TGTGCCAGCAGTCCAGGGAGGGGTAGCTCCCAGTACTTC